The 10 T cell receptor beta chains presented below share a single source sample, sequenced in a study of a mutant IDH1 vaccine in newly diagnosed glioma. These TCRs are of unknown antigen specificity. Produced via immunoSEQ multiplex PCR; TCRdb's table is partial and in-frame only. Seen here are around 70,000 clones, around 87% observed once, and the top ten hold 1.5% to 2%. Time point specified: week 35, safety follow-up. All doses held 300 ug of mutant IDH1 20-mer peptide, with topical imiquimod. Here the sequenced sample was PBMCs, taken from a glioma patient whose treatment included an IDH1 peptide vaccine. The receptors were gathered from a man aged 25 to 40 with glioma.

The J gene is TRBJ2-1, the V gene TRBV7-3; D perhaps matches TRBD2 (6 bases). Germline CDR1 reads SGHTA; CDR2 reads FQGTGA. The V end lost 4 bases, the J end lost 2 bases, and 12 bases lay between the germline ends. CDR3 length: 15 residues. DNA for the CDR3: TGTGCCAGCAGCTGGGACGGGGGAACCTACAATGAGCAGTTCTTC. It specifies CASSWDGGTYNEQFF.

The V and J genes are TRBV7-2 and TRBJ2-7, with a tentative D call TRBD1 (5 bases). Germline V CDR1 and CDR2: SGHTA, FQGNSA. CDR3 length: 15 residues. The V and J ends lost 5 bases and 3 bases respectively, with 17 bases between them. CDR3 coding DNA: TGTGCCAGCAGCGAAAGACAGACTCTACTCTACGAGCAGTACTTC. It translates to CASSERQTLLYEQYF.

The chain is built from TRBV9 and TRBJ1-3, with 7 bases fitting TRBD1. Germline CDR1 is SGDLS and CDR2 is YYNGEE. The CDR3 contains 15 residues. After removal of 3 bases from V and 2 bases from J, the junction contained 5 bases not matched to a gene. The CDR3 loop is CASSAPGGAGNTIYF. For the CDR3, the DNA is TGTGCCAGCAGCGCCCCAGGGGGAGCTGGAAACACCATATATTTT.

The genes are TRBV5-1 and TRBJ2-2; no clear D. This CDR3 is built from 17 residues. Trimming shortened V by 0 bases and J by 0 bases, and 12 bases separated the two germline ends. CDR1 is SGHRS, CDR2 YFSETQ, per germline. CDR3 sequence (DNA): TGCGCCAGCAGCTTGGAATCCGGCGCTTCGAACACCGGGGAGCTGTTTTTT. Translating gives CASSLESGASNTGELFF.

The chain couples TRBV7-2 to TRBJ1-5, with D uncertain. The V end was cut by 8 bases, the J end by 2 bases, with 10 bases between. Germline V gene data show CDR1 as SGHTA and CDR2 as FQGNSA. This CDR3 spans 13 amino acids. The CDR3 DNA is TGTGCCAGCGGTGGTAGGGGCAATCAGCCCCAGCATTTT. Residues: CASGGRGNQPQHF.

The rearrangement joins TRBV7-9 to TRBJ2-5; maybe TRBD1 (6 bases). The V end lost 5 bases, the J end lost 2 bases, and 18 bases lay between the germline ends. The germline gives CDR1 SEHNR, CDR2 FQNEAQ (reference sequence). This CDR3 is 16 amino acids long. The CDR3 loop is CASSPPLDRTQETQYF. The CDR3, as DNA: TGTGCCAGCAGCCCACCATTGGACAGAACACAAGAGACCCAGTACTTC.

This clone was recorded a few times. The V and J genes are TRBV12-5 and TRBJ1-1; D perhaps matches TRBD1 (6 bases). From germline, CDR1 is LGHNT and CDR2 FRNRAP. The ends were cut back, 1 base at V and 7 bases at J, with 13 bases in the middle. There are 14 residues in the CDR3. CDR3 residues: CASGLGAQGSEAFF. The CDR3 coding sequence is TGTGCTAGTGGTTTGGGGGCTCAGGGGAGTGAAGCTTTCTTT.

The CDR3 reads CASSLDGGPGAEAFF. The CDR3 nucleotides are TGTGCCAGCAGCTTAGACGGCGGGCCAGGCGCTGAAGCTTTCTTT. The rearrangement joins TRBV11-2 to TRBJ1-1; D is unresolved. This CDR3 is 15 amino acids long. V was trimmed by 0 bases and J by 6 bases, leaving 14 bases between them. CDR1 is SGHAT and CDR2 is FQNNGV in the germline V gene.

V is TRBV10-3 and J is TRBJ2-5; 8 bases match TRBD1. The germline CDR1 and CDR2 sequences are ENHRY and SYGVKD. The ends lost 11 bases at V and 2 bases at J; junction bases unmatched: 10. The CDR3 length is 14 residues. The DNA for the CDR3 is TGTGCCTCCTGGACAGGGATTAGGCAAGAGACCCAGTACTTC. Its translation is CASWTGIRQETQYF.

The rearrangement uses TRBV15 and TRBJ2-3; 7 bases line up with TRBD2. CDR1 is LNHNV and CDR2 is YYDKDF in the germline V gene (reference sequence). V dropped 3 bases and J dropped 4; count of bases not matched to a gene: 10. CDR3 size: 16 residues. Written as DNA, the CDR3 is TGTGCCACCAGCAGGTCTGCGGGAGTGGGCTCAGATACGCAGTATTTT. It specifies CATSRSAGVGSDTQYF.